The source of this TCR beta chain is a study of CD8 T cells in Susac syndrome. Reverse transcription used roughly 0.45 to 1 ug RNA and random hexamers. Amplification of TCR beta CDR3 spanned 54 Vbeta and 13 Jbeta via immunoSEQ multiplex PCR. TCRdb itself ran the immunoSEQ multiplex PCR reads through MiXCR, one entry per CDR3 protein. The table includes fewer than 95,000 distinct CDR3 sequences, around 96% detected once. The authors negatively isolated CD8+ and CD4+ T cells and FACS-enriched TEMRA cells. This clonotype originated in a human donor with Susac syndrome. What was sequenced was CD8+ T cells from PBMCs.

The CDR3 bases are TGCAGTGCTAGAGAGGGTCGGCTAGCGGGGGGTGAGCAGTTCTTC. Translation: CSAREGRLAGGEQFF. V usage is TRBV20-1 and J usage is TRBJ2-1, with TRBD2 matching over 11 bases. The CDR3 extends over 15 amino acids. Per the germline V gene, CDR1 is DFQATT and CDR2 is SNEGSKA (reference sequence). Trimming took 0 bases from V and 9 from J; bases not matched to a gene: 7.